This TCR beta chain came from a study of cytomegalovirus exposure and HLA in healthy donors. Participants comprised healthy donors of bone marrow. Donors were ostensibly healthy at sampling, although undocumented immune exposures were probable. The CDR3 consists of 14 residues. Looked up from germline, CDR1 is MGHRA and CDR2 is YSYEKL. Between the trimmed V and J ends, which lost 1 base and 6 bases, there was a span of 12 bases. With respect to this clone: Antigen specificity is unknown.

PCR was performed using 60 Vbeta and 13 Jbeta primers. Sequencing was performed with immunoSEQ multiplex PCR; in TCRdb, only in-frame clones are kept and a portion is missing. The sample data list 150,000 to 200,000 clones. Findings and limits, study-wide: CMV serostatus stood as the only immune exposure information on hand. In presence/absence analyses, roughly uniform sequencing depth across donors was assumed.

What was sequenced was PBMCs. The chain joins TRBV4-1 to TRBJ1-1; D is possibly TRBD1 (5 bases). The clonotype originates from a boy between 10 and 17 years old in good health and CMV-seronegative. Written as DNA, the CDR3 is TGCGCCAGCAGCCAAGCCTCGGGGGTCGCTGAAGCTTTCTTT. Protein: CASSQASGVAEAFF.